This T cell receptor beta chain was profiled in a study of early T cells in non-severe SARS-CoV-2 infection. Study context: The chains were unpaired, and the sequenced material was bulk RNA from unsorted whole blood. Study outcomes and limitations: Comparison of clonotypes with VDJdb favored anti-spike CD8 responses while missing private and CD4 specificities.

The germline CDR1 and CDR2 sequences are KGHSH and LQKENI. Trimming cost V 2 bases and J 1 base, with 5 bases left between them. This CDR3 spans 13 amino acids. Unique molecular identifiers were added to individual cDNA molecules. MiXCR, applied by TCRdb to the 5' RACE reads, yields one record per CDR3 protein. The sample lists approximately 20,000 distinct CDR3 sequences; roughly 4% were seen once. The table lists this clonotype with many counts. Its antigen is still unknown. This sequence was found in an adult who was a healthcare worker with PCR-confirmed SARS-CoV-2 infection or an uninfected control (not recorded which). This chain links TRBV18 with TRBJ1-1; D gene unclear. Sequenced: whole blood. The CDR3 sequence: CASSPTGNTEAFF. The CDR3 DNA is TGTGCCAGCTCACCAACCGGGAACACTGAAGCTTTCTTT.